These 20 T cell receptor beta chains came from one sample sequenced in a study of spatial heterogeneity in lung cancer. Whole-study results and caveats: The study found that expanded intratumoral alpha and beta TCR counts tracked tumor mutation counts.

These receptors' antigens are unknown. TCRdb recomputed calls from the 5' RACE reads with MiXCR, one row per CDR3 protein. Of some 10,000 distinct CDR3 sequences in the sample, 13% to 15% were seen once. Time point specified: sample taken at primary tumor resection. This material consisted of lung tumor tissue, taken at surgery. These TCRs come from a male donor with early-stage non-small cell lung cancer.

This rearrangement joins TRBV30 to TRBJ1-1; D is unresolved. The CDR3 is 18 residues long. CDR1 and CDR2 (germline): GTSNPN, SVGIG (reference sequence). The germline V and J ends were trimmed by 2 bases and 2 bases, with 24 bases remaining between them. The CDR3 DNA reads TGTGCCTGGAGTATTTACCACCGCCCGAACAGAAACAACACTGAAGCTTTCTTT. Amino acids: CAWSIYHRPNRNNTEAFF. Full variable domain (rest looked up from reference TRBV30 and TRBJ1-1): SQTIHQWPATLVQPVGSPLSLECTVEGTSNPNLYWYRQAAGRGLQLLFYSVGIGQISSEVPQNLSASRPQDRQFILSSKKLLLSDSGFYLCAWSIYHRPNRNNTEAFFGQGTRLTVV.

This clonotype was seen only a few times. The V call is TRBV6-5, the J call TRBJ2-1; 7 bases line up with TRBD1. The CDR3 consists of 15 residues. The germline gives CDR1 MNHEY, CDR2 SVGAGI. V lost 6 bases to trimming and J lost 4 bases; unmatched junction nucleotides: 9. CDR3 in DNA: TGTGCCAGCAGGCCGACAGGGAAGGGATACAATGAGCAGTTCTTC. It translates to CASRPTGKGYNEQFF.

This clonotype is medium-sized (0.01 to 0.1%) within its sample. This chain connects TRBV27 to TRBJ1-3; D possibly corresponds to TRBD1 (6 bases). Germline CDR1 and CDR2: MNHEY and SMNVEV (reference sequence). The V end lost 5 bases, the J end lost 0 bases, and 11 bases lay between the germline ends. This CDR3 is 15 amino acids long. The CDR3 sequence is CASSPQGHSGNTIYF. CDR3 bases: TGTGCCAGCAGTCCCCAGGGACACTCTGGAAACACCATATATTTT.

This clonotype was seen at least ten times. The chain has TRBV5-6 and TRBJ2-4, with TRBD2 matching over 12 bases. Germline trimming cut 5 bases from V and 11 bases from J; bases unmatched to any gene: 5. The CDR3 extends over 13 amino acids. CDR1 and CDR2 from the germline V gene are SGHDT and YYEEEE. The CDR3 bases are TGTGCCAGCAGTCAGACTAGCGGGAGAGTTCAGTACTTC. It is translated as CASSQTSGRVQYF.

This clonotype was recorded at least ten times. This chain joins TRBV18 and TRBJ2-5; D tentatively reads TRBD1 or TRBD2 (6 bases each). CDR3 size: 13 residues. Per the germline V gene, CDR1 is KGHSH and CDR2 is LQKENI. Trimming shortened V by 6 bases and J by 5 bases, and 13 bases separated the two germline ends. The CDR3 DNA follows: TGTGCCAGCTCTGAATGGGGGGCCGAGACCCAGTACTTC. Protein sequence: CASSEWGAETQYF.

In this sample, this clonotype turned up many times. This chain joins TRBV12-3 or TRBV12-4 and TRBJ1-2; possibly TRBD1 for D (6 bases). Trimming shortened V by 6 bases and J by 8 bases, and 16 bases separated the two germline ends. This CDR3 spans 13 amino acids. Written as DNA, the CDR3 is TGTGCCAGCAGGGACAGACAGAAAGGAGGCTACACCTTC. Translation gives CASRDRQKGGYTF.

Within the sample, this clonotype is medium-sized. The genes are TRBV20-1 and TRBJ2-1, with a possible D match to TRBD2 (5 bases). The V gene's germline CDR1 is DFQATT and CDR2 SNEGSKA (reference sequence). V shed 3 bases and J shed 7 bases, with 16 bases lying between them. The CDR3 is made up of 14 amino acids. CDR3 DNA sequence: TGCAGTGCTAGTACGGGATTCAGGTTGAATGAGCAGTTCTTC. It specifies CSASTGFRLNEQFF.

This clonotype showed up many times. The chain recombines TRBV18 with TRBJ1-2; D remains unclear. V was trimmed by 3 bases and J by 8 bases, leaving 7 bases between them. The CDR3 runs 11 residues. CDR1 and CDR2 from the germline V gene are KGHSH and LQKENI. CDR3 DNA: TGTGCCAGCTCACCCGGAGGCGGCTACACCTTC. This translates into CASSPGGGYTF.

This clonotype is medium-sized (0.01 to 0.1%) in the sample. V usage is TRBV7-2 and J usage is TRBJ1-6; 7 nucleotides align to TRBD1. V shed 1 base and J 1 base; nucleotides not matched to a gene: 4. The CDR3 totals 17 residues. Germline CDR1 and CDR2: SGHTA and FQGNSA. This CDR3 is CASSLVRQGSYNSPLHF. Here the CDR3 DNA reads TGTGCCAGCAGCTTAGTCAGACAGGGATCCTATAATTCACCCCTCCACTTT.

This clonotype was detected only a few times. The rearrangement uses TRBV7-9 and TRBJ2-3; D perhaps matches TRBD2 (5 bases). Trimming left V 4 bases short and J 6 bases short, with 20 bases between. Germline V CDR1 and CDR2: SEHNR, FQNEAQ (reference sequence). The CDR3 is made up of 16 amino acids. CDR3 region: CASSSPRGGRFDTQYF. In DNA, the CDR3 is TGTGCCAGCAGCTCCCCTCGCGGAGGACGATTTGATACGCAGTATTTT. Variable domain in full (rest from reference TRBV7-9 and TRBJ2-3): DTGVSQNPRHKITKRGQNVTFRCDPISEHNRLYWYRQTLGQGPEFLTYFQNEAQLEKSRLLSDRFSAERPKGSFSTLEIQRTEQGDSAMYLCASSSPRGGRFDTQYFGPGTRLTVL.

This clonotype was seen more than once but under ten times. The gene calls are TRBV9 and TRBJ2-7; perhaps TRBD1 as D (6 bases). CDR1 is SGDLS, CDR2 YYNGEE, per germline. Trimming cost V 0 bases and J 3 bases, with 10 bases left between them. The CDR3 totals 14 residues. In DNA form, the CDR3 reads TGTGCCAGCAGCGTAGGGGACAAGTTCTACGAGCAGTACTTC. Translated: CASSVGDKFYEQYF.

This clonotype is labeled medium-sized (0.01 to 0.1%). The chain uses TRBV18 and TRBJ2-1, with 9 bases lining up with TRBD1. Trimming at V came to 2 bases and at J to 3 bases, leaving 2 bases not matched to a gene. This CDR3 spans 15 amino acids. Germline CDR1 reads KGHSH; CDR2 reads LQKENI. As DNA, the CDR3 is TGTGCCAGCTCACCAACAGGGGGCTTCTACAATGAGCAGTTCTTC. Residues: CASSPTGGFYNEQFF.

This clonotype was counted many times. V usage is TRBV28 and J usage is TRBJ2-3, with 8 nucleotides matching TRBD1. Trimming cost V 2 bases and J 1 base; bases outside gene matches: 2. Looked up from germline, CDR1 is MDHEN and CDR2 is SYDVKM. The CDR3 covers 15 residues. CDR3 coding DNA: TGTGCCAGCAGTTTAGAACAGGGGGGCACAGATACGCAGTATTTT. Its translation is CASSLEQGGTDTQYF. Full variable domain (rest looked up from reference TRBV28 and TRBJ2-3): DVKVTQSSRYLVKRTGEKVFLECVQDMDHENMFWYRQDPGLGLRLIYFSYDVKMKEKGDIPEGYSVSREKKERFSLILESASTNQTSMYLCASSLEQGGTDTQYFGPGTRLTVL.

This clonotype has at least ten counts. CDR3 residues: CASSLASDQPQHF. CDR3 nucleotides: TGTGCCAGCAGCTTAGCTTCGGATCAGCCCCAGCATTTT. This chain links TRBV7-6 with TRBJ1-5, with D uncertain. V was trimmed by 0 bases and J by 5 bases, leaving 5 bases between them. The CDR3 covers 13 residues. Germline CDR1 SGHVS, CDR2 FNYEAQ.

This clonotype came up a few times. V usage is TRBV12-3 or TRBV12-4 and J usage is TRBJ2-3; unclear D gene. The CDR3 has 13 residues. V lost 7 bases and J lost 0, with 8 bases in between. The CDR3 DNA follows: TGTGCCAGCACCCCCAGAAGCACAGATACGCAGTATTTT. This gives the protein CASTPRSTDTQYF.

The table lists this clonotype with many counts. The chain has TRBV6-1 and TRBJ2-1, with 7 bases lining up with TRBD1. J gave up 8 bases and V 7 bases, and 8 bases lay outside the gene matches. The CDR3 runs 13 residues. Germline V gene lookup returns CDR1 MNHNS and CDR2 SASEGT. The CDR3 DNA reads TGTGCCAGCATCAGGGGGAGAGGCGATGAGCAGTTCTTC. This gives the protein CASIRGRGDEQFF.

This clonotype appeared many times. The chain carries TRBV24-1 and TRBJ1-2; 9 bases agree with TRBD1. The germline V gene encodes CDR1 KGHDR and CDR2 SFDVKD. This CDR3 region has 15 residues. V lost 0 bases to trimming and J lost 9 bases; unmatched junction nucleotides: 7. CDR3 loop: CATSDLSFTGGSYTF. CDR3 in DNA: TGTGCCACCAGTGATTTGTCATTTACAGGGGGCAGCTACACCTTC.

This clonotype is medium-sized in the sample. V and J are TRBV20-1 and TRBJ2-5; TRBD2 matches 13 bases. The V segment lost 4 bases and the J segment 6 bases; nucleotides outside the gene matches: 8. The CDR3 covers 15 residues. Germline CDR1 is DFQATT and CDR2 is SNEGSKA (reference sequence). CDR3 nucleotides: TGCAGTGCTAAGGAAGGACTAGCGGGAGCGAAGACCCAGTACTTC. This translates into CSAKEGLAGAKTQYF.

This chain connects TRBV20-1 to TRBJ2-3; D is undetermined. The CDR3 contains 14 residues. V lost 3 bases to trimming and J lost 0 bases, with 10 bases between them. Per the germline V gene, CDR1 is DFQATT and CDR2 is SNEGSKA (reference sequence). In DNA, the CDR3 is TGCAGTGCTAGTCGTGGGATTAGCACAGATACGCAGTATTTT. Protein sequence: CSASRGISTDTQYF.

This clonotype has more than one count but fewer than ten. The J gene is TRBJ2-7, the V gene TRBV5-1, with TRBD1 identical over 10 bases. The CDR3 consists of 15 residues. Trimming at V came to 0 bases and at J to 3 bases, leaving 3 bases not matched to a gene. The germline CDR1 and CDR2 sequences are SGHRS and YFSETQ. The CDR3 reads CASSLGQGAIYEQYF. The DNA of the CDR3 is TGCGCCAGCAGCTTGGGACAGGGGGCTATCTACGAGCAGTACTTC. Together with reference TRBV5-1 and TRBJ2-7, the CDR3 gives the full variable domain: KAGVTQTPRYLIKTRGQQVTLSCSPISGHRSVSWYQQTPGQGLQFLFEYFSETQRNKGNFPGRFSGRQFSNSRSEMNVSTLELGDSALYLCASSLGQGAIYEQYFGPGTRLTVT.